Each of the 2 T cell receptor beta chains below was sequenced from the same sample in a study of vaccination effects on CD4 cells after COVID-19. The table came from immunoSEQ multiplex PCR; TCRdb's copy has only in-frame clones and leaves some out. The sample contains more than 65,000 clones, around 81% of which appear only once. CD4+ T cells specific for antigen were expanded with viral peptide pools by the ViraFEST assay before sequencing. The culture ran for around 10 days before CD4+ T cells were isolated. Participants received two doses of either the BNT162b2 or mRNA-1273 vaccine. These receptors' antigens are unknown. The sample here was CD4+ T cells from PBMCs cultured with HCoV-229E spike peptides, taken after COVID-19 vaccination. The receptors shown here come from a human donor who received a COVID-19 vaccine.

The chain employs TRBV12-3 or TRBV12-4 and TRBJ1-5; tentative D call: TRBD1 (6 bases). The V gene lost 7 bases and the J gene lost 5 bases, with 9 bases spanning the gap. This CDR3 is 12 amino acids long. CDR3 coding DNA: TGTGCCAGCACCAGGGGTTATCAGCCCCAGCATTTT. It translates to CASTRGYQPQHF.

This chain joins TRBV12-3 or TRBV12-4 and TRBJ1-2; D may be TRBD1 (6 bases). The CDR3 spans 13 residues. The V gene lost 6 bases and the J gene lost 7 bases, with 15 bases spanning the gap. CDR3 residues: CASSPDGGGGYTF. The DNA of the CDR3 is TGTGCCAGCAGCCCCGATGGGGGCGGTGGCTACACCTTC.